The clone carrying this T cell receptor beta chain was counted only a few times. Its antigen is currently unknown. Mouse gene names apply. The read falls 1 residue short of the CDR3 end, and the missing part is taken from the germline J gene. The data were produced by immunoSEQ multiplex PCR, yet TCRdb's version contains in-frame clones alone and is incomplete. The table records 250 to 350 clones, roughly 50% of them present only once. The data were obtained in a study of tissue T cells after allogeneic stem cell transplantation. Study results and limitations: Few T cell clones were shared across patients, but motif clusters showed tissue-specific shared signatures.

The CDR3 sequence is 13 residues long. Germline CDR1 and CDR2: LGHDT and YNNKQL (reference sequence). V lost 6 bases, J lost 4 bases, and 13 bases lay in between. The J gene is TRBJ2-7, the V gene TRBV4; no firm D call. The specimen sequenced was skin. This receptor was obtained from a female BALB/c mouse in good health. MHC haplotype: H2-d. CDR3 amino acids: CASRQGKAYEQYF. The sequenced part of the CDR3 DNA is TGTGCCAGCAGGCAAGGGAAGGCTTATGAACAGTAC.